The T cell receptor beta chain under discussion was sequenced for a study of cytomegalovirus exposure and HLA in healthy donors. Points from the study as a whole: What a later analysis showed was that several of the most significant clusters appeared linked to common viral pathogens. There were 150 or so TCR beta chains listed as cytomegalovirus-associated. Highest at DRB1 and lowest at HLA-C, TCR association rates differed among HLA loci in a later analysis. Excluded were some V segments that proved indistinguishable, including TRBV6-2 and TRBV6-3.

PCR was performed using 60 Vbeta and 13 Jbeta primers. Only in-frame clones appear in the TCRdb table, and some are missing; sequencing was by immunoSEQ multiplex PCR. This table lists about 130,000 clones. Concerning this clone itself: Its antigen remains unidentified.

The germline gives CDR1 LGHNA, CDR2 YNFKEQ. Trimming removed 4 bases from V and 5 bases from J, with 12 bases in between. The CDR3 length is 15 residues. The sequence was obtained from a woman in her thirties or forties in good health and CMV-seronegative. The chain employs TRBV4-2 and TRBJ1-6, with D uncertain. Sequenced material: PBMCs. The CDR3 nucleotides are TGTGCCAGCAGCCCTGTCCAGGCTAATAATTCACCCCTCCACTTT. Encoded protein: CASSPVQANNSPLHF.